The following is a T cell receptor (beta chain) sequence with its context. One end of the junction is discordant with germline, which a read error may explain. The source of the sample is a study of blood T cells in healthy people across ages. With a J-beta primer mix and a sample-barcoded 5' primer, a second PCR ran roughly 6 to 11 cycles. All cDNA molecules were each tagged by a template-switch adaptor with 12 random nucleotides. Using its own MiXCR run on the 5' RACE reads, TCRdb lists one record per CDR3 protein. The sample has about 640,000 distinct CDR3 sequences; roughly 58% are singletons. This CDR3 has 18 residues. Germline assignment: CDR1 SGDLS and CDR2 YYNGEE.

The gene calls are TRBV9 and TRBJ2-6; TRBD1 is a possible D gene (7 bases). This receptor was obtained from a man aged 55 to 70 in good health. The sample was blood. As DNA, the CDR3 is TGTGCCAGCAGCGCCAAGACAGGGTTAGGGACTGGGGCCAACGTCCCGACTTTC. Translating it yields CASSAKTGLGTGANVPTF.